What follows is one TCR beta chain and its context. Its target is not known. Data came from immunoSEQ multiplex PCR; TCRdb stores just in-frame clones and leaves some out. This table has over 55,000 clones, less than 95% appearing once. This entry comes from a study of graft-versus-host responses after intestinal transplantation. Turning to the study itself: Multivisceral, liver-intestinal, or isolated intestinal transplants were performed in recipients. Study observations and caveats: Recipient marrow held GvH clones, some first seen in ileum or blood.

V was pared by 0 bases and J by 1 base, with 10 bases between. Germline CDR1 SQVTM, CDR2 ANQGSEA. CDR3 length equals 15 residues. V and J are TRBV29-1 and TRBJ1-3; no clear D. The source was unstimulated CD8+ T cells sorted from spleen or lymph node cells, collected before intestinal transplant. The clonotype originates from a human donor who received an intestinal transplant. CDR3 coding DNA: TGCAGCGTTGAAGAGGGAACGGGGTCTGGAAACACCATATATTTT. Translation: CSVEEGTGSGNTIYF. Drawing the rest from reference TRBV29-1 and TRBJ1-3, the complete variable domain is SAVISQKPSRDICQRGTSLTIQCQVDSQVTMMFWYRQQPGQSLTLIATANQGSEATYESGFVIDKFPISRPNLTFSTLTVSNMSPEDSSIYLCSVEEGTGSGNTIYFGEGSWLTVV.